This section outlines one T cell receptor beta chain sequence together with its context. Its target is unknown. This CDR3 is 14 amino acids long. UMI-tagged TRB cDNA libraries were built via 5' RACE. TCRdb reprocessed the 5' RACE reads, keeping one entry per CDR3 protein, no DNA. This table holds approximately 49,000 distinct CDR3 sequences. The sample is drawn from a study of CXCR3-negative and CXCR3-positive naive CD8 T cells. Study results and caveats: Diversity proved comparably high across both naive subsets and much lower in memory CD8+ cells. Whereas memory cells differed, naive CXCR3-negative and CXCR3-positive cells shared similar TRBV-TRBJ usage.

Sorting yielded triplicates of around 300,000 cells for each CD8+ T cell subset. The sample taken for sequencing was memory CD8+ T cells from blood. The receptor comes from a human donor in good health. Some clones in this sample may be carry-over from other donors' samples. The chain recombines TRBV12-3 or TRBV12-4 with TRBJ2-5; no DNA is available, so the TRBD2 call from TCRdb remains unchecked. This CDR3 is CASSPGLKSETKYF.